This TCR beta chain was sequenced in a study of shared clonotypes between healthy human individuals (dated by TCRdb to the early 2020s). Background on the whole study: A couple of women and a few men aged 18 to 49 years were included in the cohort. Between about 0.85 and 9.5 billion PBMCs per donor were obtained by leukapheresis. To estimate repertoire size and how much clonotype sharing occurs between individuals, the study deeply sequenced the blood TCR repertoires of about 5 healthy adults. To increase sequencing depth and limit assay-specific biases, TCR repertoire library preparation and sequencing were carried out by different laboratories using diverse techniques. For each donor, CD4 naive and CD4 memory were each run on three plates, CD8 naive on two plates, and CD8 memory on one plate.

Comment on this clone: This receptor's antigen is unknown. The sample holds no much larger clone one base away, and base qualities are not on file.

On the study overall, not on this receptor specifically: The genetic and exposure-history diversity represented was limited by the small number of donors. Rarefaction of sorted-subset datasets indicated incomplete sequencing despite the large sequencing depth. Pairwise subsampling indicated that sequencing depth was expected to affect the degree of clonotype sharing among donors. Clonotypes shared by all four sorted-subset donors showed higher generation probabilities than non-shared clonotypes. Naive subsets generally had larger estimated clonotype richness than memory subsets did. About 5% of naive CD4, 3% to 4% of naive CD8, approximately 2% of memory CD4, and around 0.42% of memory CD8 clonotypes were shared across several donors. Only blood was sampled, and tissue TCR repertoires likely differ from those in blood.

CD8 naive samples were CD45RO-negative cells positively selected for CCR7, giving a CD45RA+CCR7+ population that excluded TemRA cells. Donors were healthy HIV-negative adults with no recently reported acute infections or vaccinations. Every donor was a Caucasian adult living in Nashville, Tennessee, USA. Blood was obtained by leukapheresis, after which PBMCs were separated by Ficoll-Histopaque density gradient centrifugation and cryopreserved in liquid nitrogen vapor phase. Analytical flow cytometry was used to check the purity and quantity of every magnetically sorted T cell population. Genomic DNA was isolated from every sorted fraction and measured by UV absorbance on a Nanodrop 2000c. Using the deep immunoSEQ assay, TCR CDR3 regions were amplified from genomic DNA by multiplex PCR. For each cell subset, the extracted genomic DNA was distributed evenly across all wells of several immunoSEQ 96-well plates, and each plate served as one replicate. Each replicate PCR for sorted subsets received around 0.2 ug genomic DNA, equal to about 30,000 T cell genomes. The purified libraries were quantified using a Qubit 3.0 fluorometer, sized with a Bioanalyzer 2100, and then quantified again using the KAPA Library Quantification kit. Every immunoSEQ 96-well plate was sequenced on a dedicated single-read 150-cycle Illumina NextSeq 550 flow cell. Per the original workflow: Because the immunoSEQ output included only junctional sequences and no quality scores, the filtering could not be the same as the filtering used for full-length reads. Sequences were annotated with PyIR, a Python wrapper for IgBLAST v1.9, and V/J genes and CDR3 were assigned using IMGT germline references. Reads with weak V/J assignments (E-value above 1e-6), missing CDR3, stop codons, out-of-frame junctions, or ambiguous translated residues were removed. V3J clonotypes were defined as sequences sharing the same inferred V gene, J gene, and CDR3 amino acid sequence. The percentage overlap between two repertoires was calculated by dividing the number of shared unique clonotypes by the size of the smaller repertoire. RTK rarefaction, the Chao1 estimator, and Recon v2.1 estimates of unobserved clonotypes were used to assess repertoire richness. Generation probabilities were computed with OLGA for all TCRbeta clonotypes obtained by the gDNA method from four donors. The table was pulled from immuneACCESS by TCRdb, which kept in-frame rearrangements only. Such tables lose some clones; where checked, under half of the loss comes from unresolved V genes, and the rest has no known cause. D and trimming come from the DNA, and the V and J calls and clone size come from that table. The sample table shows about 2,200,000 clones, and under 95% are seen once. The ten largest make up around 1.7% of the sample.

Sequencing was performed on naive CD8+ T cells from PBMCs. The cell subset or site label of this sample denotes: CD45RA+CCR7+. The receptor was isolated from a man aged 18-30 years in good health. Some clones in this sample may be carry-over from other donors' samples.

The nucleotide sequence reads as follows: TGTGCCAGCAGCCAACGAGCGGGAGGGCCCAACAGGAATGAGCAGTTCTTC. The resulting protein is CASSQRAGGPNRNEQFF. The rearrangement joined TRBV14 to TRBJ2-1, and 10 bases in between align with TRBD2. From a lookup of the germline V gene, CDR1 and CDR2 are SGHDN and FVKESK. From cysteine to phenylalanine, the CDR3 is 17 amino acids long. Of all the DNA, just the CDR3 is kept, 51 bases in frame from base 1. V ends up 2 bases short and J 7 bases short, with an unmatched junction base count of 11.